This is a list of T cell receptor beta chains from one sample in a study of vaccination and CD4 T cells after COVID-19. For these receptors, no antigen is known. TCRdb itself ran the PCR reads through MiXCR, one entry per CDR3 protein. The repertoire holds about 2,300 distinct CDR3 sequences, approximately 35% seen once, with nearly 80% in the top ten. The sample was CD4+ T cells from blood, cultured in vitro. The origin of the receptors is a human donor in good health. Each CDR3 is given with its conserved first and last residue. Each record gives: CDR3 length, J gene, V gene, clone size, D gene, CDR3 DNA, CDR3 protein. A D gene is named only where the DNA matches it firmly. Size is omitted from some rows. Given values are once, few, many or a class for expanded clones.

>14|TRBJ2-2|TRBV27|.|.
TGTGCCAGCAACCCCTTCAGGGGTACCGGGGAGCTGTTTTTT
CASNPFRGTGELFF
>13|TRBJ2-1|TRBV6-1|.|TRBD2
TGTGCCAGCTCGGGGGGGGGCGGCTGGGAGCAGTTCTTC
CASSGGGGWEQFF
>15|TRBJ2-1|TRBV25-1|once|.
TGTGCCAGCAGTGAATCCCGGGACGGATACAATGAGCAGTTCTTC
CASSESRDGYNEQFF
>11|TRBJ1-2|TRBV6-1|few|.
TGTGCCAGCAGCCGAACTCGGGGCTACACCTTC
CASSRTRGYTF
>13|TRBJ1-1|TRBV19|few|.
TGTGCCAGTAGTAGGCGTGGTCCCACTGAAGCTTTCTTT
CASSRRGPTEAFF
>16|TRBJ2-7|TRBV9|once|.
TGTGCCAGCAGCACTACCTCCTCCTCGGGGGCAAGGGAGCAGTACTTC
CASSTTSSSGAREQYF
>16|TRBJ1-6|TRBV7-6|few|.
TGTGCCAGCAGCTTAGCCGGGACCAGGGCGGGTTCACCCCTCCACTTT
CASSLAGTRAGSPLHF
>23|TRBJ1-6|TRBV7-5|few|.
.
CISVSEAHYISLGGRVNNSPLHF
>14|TRBJ1-2|TRBV29-1|few|.
TGCAGCGTGGAAGGACAGACGATACACTATGGCTACACCTTC
CSVEGQTIHYGYTF
>15|TRBJ2-6|TRBV4-1|.|.
TGCGCCAGCAGCCAGCCGGGGAGAGGGGCCAACGTCCTGACTTTC
CASSQPGRGANVLTF
>14|TRBJ2-3|TRBV20-1|few|TRBD2
TGCAGTGCCAGACTAGCGGGAGCGGTAGATACGCAGTATTTT
CSARLAGAVDTQYF
>15|TRBJ1-1|TRBV7-2|.|.
TGTGCCAGCAGCTTAGTGGTAGGTCTGAACACTGAAGCTTTCTTT
CASSLVVGLNTEAFF
>11|TRBJ1-2|TRBV27|few|.
TGTGCCAGCGGGGACATATATGGCTACACCTTC
CASGDIYGYTF
>14|TRBJ1-1|TRBV6-2/TRBV6-3|few|TRBD1
TGTGCCAGCACCCCTACCGGGACAGATCCTGAAGCTTTCTTT
CASTPTGTDPEAFF
>13|TRBJ1-5|TRBV12-5|few|.
TGTGCTAGTGGTTTGGAGATAGGTCAGCCCCAGCATTTT
CASGLEIGQPQHF
>15|TRBJ2-3|TRBV7-8|few|.
TGTGCCAGCAGCTTAGGCGGGGCGGGCACAGATACGCAGTATTTT
CASSLGGAGTDTQYF
>15|TRBJ1-2|TRBV28|medium-sized|TRBD1
TGTGCCAGCAGTCGTTGGACAGGACTTAACTATGGCTACACCTTC
CASSRWTGLNYGYTF
>11|TRBJ1-1|TRBV10-3|.|.
TGTGCCATCAGTGATGTGGGGCGGGCTTTCTTT
CAISDVGRAFF
>16|TRBJ2-1|TRBV7-2|.|.
TGTGCCAGCAGCTTAGTGTCCACTGAGACCTACAATGAGCAGTTCTTC
CASSLVSTETYNEQFF
>15|TRBJ2-2|TRBV7-3|.|.
TGTGCCAGCAGCCCTGCTCGGGCCAACACCGGGGAGCTGTTTTTT
CASSPARANTGELFF
>13|TRBJ1-2|TRBV20-1|.|TRBD1
TGCAGTGCCCGTCCCACAGGGGTCTATGGCTACACCTTC
CSARPTGVYGYTF
>16|TRBJ2-1|TRBV5-1|.|.
TGCGCCAGCAGCTTGGAAACAGGGCTGAGCTACAATGAGCAGTTCTTC
CASSLETGLSYNEQFF
>14|TRBJ1-1|TRBV7-8|.|.
TGTGCCAGCAGCTTGAGGGCCTTAAACACTGAAGCTTTCTTT
CASSLRALNTEAFF